The TCR beta chain under discussion was sequenced for a study of CD8 T cells in ankylosing spondylitis. Trimming shortened V by 5 bases and J by 11 bases, and 12 bases separated the two germline ends. CDR3 length: 10 residues. In germline, CDR1 is DFQATT, CDR2 SNEGSKA (reference sequence). This clonotype was detected many times. The antigen is undetermined. Overall study results and limits: Disease-linked clones displayed a CD8+ phenotype and appeared relatively rarely in peripheral blood. A motif of eight highly homologous TCR beta variants was seen as apparently characteristic of ankylosing spondylitis blood.

In making TCR beta libraries, quantitative 5'-RACE with molecular barcodes was used. TCRdb passed the 5' RACE reads through MiXCR, listing each CDR3 protein once. This table holds 250,000 to 300,000 distinct CDR3 sequences, around 20% found once. V is TRBV20-1 and J is TRBJ1-1, with D possibly matching TRBD1 (5 bases). The source is a male donor with ankylosing spondylitis or in good health (not recorded which). The specimen was blood, either unsorted or a sorted T cell fraction (not recorded which). CDR3: CSALDNLAFF. CDR3 sequence (DNA): TGCAGTGCTTTGGACAACTTGGCTTTCTTT.